This T cell receptor beta chain came from a study of blood T cells in healthy people across ages. This clonotype was found many times. What it recognizes is unknown. Study-wide points: Naive and antigen-experienced cells were not separated, limiting conclusive comparison. Lack of knowledge of donor CMV status possibly confounded expanded clonotype changes. More naive CD4+ cells and higher diversity marked long-lived donors relative to aged donors.

Then a second PCR, running roughly 7 to 11 cycles, was carried out with a sample-barcoded 5' primer and a J-beta primer mix. Sequencing of every sample gave 2.5 million or more CDR3-containing paired-end reads. TCRdb fed the 5' RACE reads into MiXCR, producing one record per CDR3 protein. The repertoire consists of hundreds of thousands of distinct CDR3 sequences, with 25% to 30% occurring once and the leading ten covering 15% to 19%. The CDR3 consists of 14 residues. Trimming cost V 6 bases and J 1 base, with 12 bases left between them. CDR1 SGHTA and CDR2 FQGNSA come from the germline V gene. The receptor comes from an elderly woman in good health. The V and J genes are TRBV7-2 and TRBJ1-2, with D perhaps TRBD1 (5 bases). Sequencing was carried out using blood. DNA for the CDR3: TGTGCCAGCAGATCCGCCGGGGGTAACTATGGCTACACCTTC. This codes for CASRSAGGNYGYTF.